This T cell receptor beta chain is drawn from a study of blood T cells in healthy people across ages. For the second PCR, which ran for about 7 to 12 cycles, a sample-barcoded 5' primer and a J-beta primer mix were used. CDR3-containing paired-end reads numbering at least 2.5 million came from each sample. TCRdb passed the 5' RACE reads through MiXCR, listing each CDR3 protein once. The sample consists of about 780,000 distinct CDR3 sequences, about 47% of them appearing once. The CDR3 sequence is 16 residues long. V lost 5 bases and J lost 8, with 22 bases in between. Germline-derived CDR1 and CDR2 are MDHEN and SYDVKM. A single count supports this clonotype.

This sequence was found in a man older than 75 in good health. Sample: blood. The gene calls are TRBV28 and TRBJ2-1; a possible D gene is TRBD2 (6 bases). The CDR3 DNA reads TGTGCCAGCAGTCTCCCCGGGACTCAGCTAGCCTATGAGCAGTTCTTC. Protein: CASSLPGTQLAYEQFF.